This T cell receptor beta chain was captured by sequencing in a study of cytotoxic CD8 clonotypes in ibrutinib-treated CLL. Background on the study: Once patients had received a median 12 months of treatment, range 6 to 36, response samples were obtained.

CDR1 and CDR2 from the germline V gene are MDHEN and SYDVKM. CDR3 length: 13 residues. V lost 3 bases and J 5 bases, leaving 11 bases between the germline ends. This clone was observed a single time. The assay was immunoSEQ multiplex PCR, and TCRdb's table has in-frame clones only and misses some. The data hold nearly 85,000 clones, with around 79% observed a single time. The chain links TRBV28 to TRBJ2-7; D uncertain. The sequence was collected from a human donor with chronic lymphocytic leukemia. Here the sequenced sample was PBMCs, taken after 12 months of ibrutinib treatment. CDR3 protein: CASSFPPRDEQYF. In DNA, the CDR3 is TGTGCCAGCAGTTTTCCTCCCCGGGACGAGCAGTACTTC.